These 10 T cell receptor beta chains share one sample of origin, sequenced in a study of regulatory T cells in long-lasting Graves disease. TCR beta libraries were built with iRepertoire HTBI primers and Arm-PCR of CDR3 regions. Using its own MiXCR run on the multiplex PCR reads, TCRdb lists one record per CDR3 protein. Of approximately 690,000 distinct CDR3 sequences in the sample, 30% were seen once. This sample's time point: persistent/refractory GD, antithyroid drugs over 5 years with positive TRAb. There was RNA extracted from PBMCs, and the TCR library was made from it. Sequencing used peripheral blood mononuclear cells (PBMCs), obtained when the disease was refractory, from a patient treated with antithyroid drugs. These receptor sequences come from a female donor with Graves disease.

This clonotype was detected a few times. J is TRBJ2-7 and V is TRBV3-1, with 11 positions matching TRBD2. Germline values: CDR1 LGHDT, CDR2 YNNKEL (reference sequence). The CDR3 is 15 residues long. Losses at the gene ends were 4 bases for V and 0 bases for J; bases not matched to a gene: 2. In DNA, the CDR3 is TGTGCCAGCAGCCCGACTAGCGGGGCCTCCTACGAGCAGTACTTC. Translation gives CASSPTSGASYEQYF.

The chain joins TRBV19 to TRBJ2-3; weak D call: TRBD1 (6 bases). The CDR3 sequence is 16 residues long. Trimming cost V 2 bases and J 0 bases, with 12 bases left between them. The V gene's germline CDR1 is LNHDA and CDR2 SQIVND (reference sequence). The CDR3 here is CASSIIGDKSTDTQYF. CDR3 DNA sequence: TGTGCCAGTAGTATAATCGGGGACAAGAGCACAGATACGCAGTATTTT. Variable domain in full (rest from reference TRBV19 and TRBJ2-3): DGGITQSPKYLFRKEGQNVTLSCEQNLNHDAMYWYRQDPGQGLRLIYYSQIVNDFQKGDIAEGYSVSREKKESFPLTVTSAQKNPTAFYLCASSIIGDKSTDTQYFGPGTRLTVL.

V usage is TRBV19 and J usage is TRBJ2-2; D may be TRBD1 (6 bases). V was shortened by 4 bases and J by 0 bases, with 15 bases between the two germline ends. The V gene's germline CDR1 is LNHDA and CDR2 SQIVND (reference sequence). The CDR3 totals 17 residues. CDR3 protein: CASSRTSQGANTGELFF. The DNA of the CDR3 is TGTGCCAGTAGTAGAACCTCACAGGGAGCGAACACCGGGGAGCTGTTTTTT.

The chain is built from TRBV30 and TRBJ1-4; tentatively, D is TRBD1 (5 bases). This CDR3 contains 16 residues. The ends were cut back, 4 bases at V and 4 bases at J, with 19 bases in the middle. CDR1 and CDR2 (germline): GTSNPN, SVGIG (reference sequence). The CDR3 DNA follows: TGTGCCTGGACTAAAACCGCTGGGGGGTATAATGAAAAACTGTTTTTT. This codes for CAWTKTAGGYNEKLFF.

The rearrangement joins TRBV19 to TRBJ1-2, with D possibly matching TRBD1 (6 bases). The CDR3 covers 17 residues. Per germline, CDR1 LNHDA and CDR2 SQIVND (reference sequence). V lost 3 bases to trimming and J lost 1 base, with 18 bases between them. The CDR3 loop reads CASSIVAGASDNYGYTF. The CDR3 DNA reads TGTGCCAGTAGTATTGTGGCAGGGGCCTCCGATAACTATGGCTACACCTTC.

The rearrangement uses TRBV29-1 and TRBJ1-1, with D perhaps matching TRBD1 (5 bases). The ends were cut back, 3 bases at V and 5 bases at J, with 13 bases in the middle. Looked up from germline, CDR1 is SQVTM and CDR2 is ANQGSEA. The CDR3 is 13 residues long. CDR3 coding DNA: TGCAGCGTTGAGGCCAGATGGGGGACTGAAGCTTTCTTT. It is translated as CSVEARWGTEAFF.

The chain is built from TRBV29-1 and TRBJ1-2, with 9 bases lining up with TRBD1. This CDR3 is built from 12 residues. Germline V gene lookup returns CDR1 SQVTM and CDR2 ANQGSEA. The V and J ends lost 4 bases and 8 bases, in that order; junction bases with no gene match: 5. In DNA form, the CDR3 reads TGCAGCGTTGGAGGACAGGGGCACGGCTACACCTTC. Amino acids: CSVGGQGHGYTF.

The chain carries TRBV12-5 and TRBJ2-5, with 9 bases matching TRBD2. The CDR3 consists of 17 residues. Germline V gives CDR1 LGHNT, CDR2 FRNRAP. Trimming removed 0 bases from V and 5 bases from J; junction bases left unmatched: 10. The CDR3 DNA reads TGTGCTAGTGGTTTGGTACCAAGCGGGAGGTTCGTGGAGACCCAGTACTTC. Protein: CASGLVPSGRFVETQYF.

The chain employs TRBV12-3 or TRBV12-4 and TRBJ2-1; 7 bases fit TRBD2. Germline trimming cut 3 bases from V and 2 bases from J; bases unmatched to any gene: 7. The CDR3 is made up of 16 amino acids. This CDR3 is CASSFIGSGTYNEQFF. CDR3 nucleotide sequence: TGTGCCAGCAGTTTCATCGGAAGCGGGACCTACAATGAGCAGTTCTTC.

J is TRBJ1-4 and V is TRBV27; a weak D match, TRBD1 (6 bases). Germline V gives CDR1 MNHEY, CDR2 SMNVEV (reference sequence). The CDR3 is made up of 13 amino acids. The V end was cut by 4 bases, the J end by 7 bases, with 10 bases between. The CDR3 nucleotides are TGTGCCAGCAGTTCCACAGGGAGTGAAAAACTGTTTTTT. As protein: CASSSTGSEKLFF.